These 32 T cell receptor beta chains originate from one sample sequenced in a study of patients and donors after allogeneic stem cell transplantation. MiXCR, run by TCRdb on the RT-PCR reads, gives a single entry per CDR3 protein. Of fewer than 75,000 distinct CDR3 sequences in the sample, less than 30% are singletons; the top ten hold roughly 29%. Source material: blood, either unsorted or a sorted T cell fraction (not recorded which). The receptors shown here come from a human donor who was either an allogeneic HSCT recipient or a stem cell or donor lymphocyte infusion donor (not recorded which). It is not recorded whose cells these are; they may come from a transplant donor.

This clonotype was counted only a few times. The V and J genes are TRBV6-5 and TRBJ2-5; D is ambiguous. The CDR3 is 14 amino acids. The V gene lost 2 bases and the J gene lost 1 base, with 8 bases spanning the gap. Germline V gene sequence: CDR1 MNHEY, CDR2 SVGAGI. The CDR3 loop reads CASSYPTFQETQYF. The CDR3 nucleotides read TGTGCCAGCAGTTACCCGACTTTCCAAGAGACCCAGTACTTC.

The chain carries TRBV7-9 and TRBJ1-2; 10 bases line up with TRBD1. The CDR3 extends over 16 amino acids. Germline CDR1 reads SEHNR; CDR2 reads FQNEAQ (reference sequence). V was pared by 2 bases and J by 3 bases, with 6 bases of the junction left unmatched. This CDR3 is CASSLPRDRGDYGYTF. The CDR3, as DNA: TGTGCCAGCAGCTTACCCCGGGACAGGGGTGACTATGGCTACACCTTC.

The V gene is TRBV12-3 or TRBV12-4, the J gene TRBJ1-2, with D perhaps TRBD1 (6 bases). CDR3 length equals 16 residues. The V gene lost 6 bases and the J gene lost 3 bases, with 20 bases spanning the gap. CDR3 bases: TGTGCCAGCAGCGCGAAATCTCGGGCAGGGGACTATGGCTACACCTTC. Protein sequence: CASSAKSRAGDYGYTF.

The table lists this clonotype with a few counts. The chain employs TRBV28 and TRBJ1-5, with D maybe TRBD1 (6 bases). The CDR3 length is 15 residues. From germline, CDR1 is MDHEN and CDR2 SYDVKM. V was cut by 3 bases and J by 3 bases, with 12 bases left in between. CDR3 in DNA: TGTGCCAGCAGTTTTTTCAGGGGCAACAATCAGCCCCAGCATTTT. Translated: CASSFFRGNNQPQHF.

The chain carries TRBV4-1 and TRBJ2-1; 12 bases match TRBD2. V was clipped by 0 bases and J by 8 bases; unmatched bases: 5. The germline gives CDR1 MGHRA, CDR2 YSYEKL. This CDR3 spans 16 amino acids. CDR3 in DNA: TGCGCCAGCAGCCAAGAAGGACTAGCGGGGTTATATGAGCAGTTCTTC. It translates to CASSQEGLAGLYEQFF.

The genes are TRBV12-5 and TRBJ1-1, with D maybe TRBD1 (6 bases). Germline-derived CDR1 and CDR2 are LGHNT and FRNRAP. This CDR3 is built from 14 residues. Trimming cost V 9 bases and J 8 bases, with 22 bases left between them. The CDR3 region is CASMRFRGSAEAFF. In DNA form, the CDR3 reads TGTGCTAGCATGCGGTTTAGGGGGTCTGCCGAAGCTTTCTTT. The complete variable domain, with remaining parts taken from reference TRBV12-5 and TRBJ1-1, reads DARVTQTPRHKVTEMGQEVTMRCQPILGHNTVFWYRQTMMQGLELLAYFRNRAPLDDSGMPKDRFSAEMPDATLATLKIQPSEPRDSAVYFCASMRFRGSAEAFFGQGTRLTVV.

This clonotype was counted only a few times. This chain uses TRBV10-3 with TRBJ2-3; no firm D call. Per the germline V gene, CDR1 is ENHRY and CDR2 is SYGVKD. Trimming pared 3 bases from V and 3 bases from J, leaving 10 bases between. CDR3 length: 14 amino acids. The CDR3 nucleotides read TGTGCCATCAGTGATTGGCGAGTGACAGATACGCAGTATTTT. Translated: CAISDWRVTDTQYF.

The CDR3 region has the DNA TGCAGTGCTAGCCGGGCCGGAGCGGGGACCGACACAGATACGCAGTATTTT. Translating gives CSASRAGAGTDTDTQYF. The J gene is TRBJ2-3, the V gene TRBV20-1; 7 nucleotides agree with TRBD2. V was pared by 3 bases and J by 2 bases, with 14 bases of the junction left unmatched. The CDR3 totals 17 residues. Germline V gene lookup returns CDR1 DFQATT and CDR2 SNEGSKA (reference sequence).

This chain links TRBV11-2 with TRBJ2-4; either TRBD1 or TRBD2 may fit D (6 bases each). The germline V gene encodes CDR1 SGHAT and CDR2 FQNNGV. Between the trimmed V and J ends, which lost 2 bases and 8 bases, there was a span of 13 bases. The CDR3 consists of 14 residues. CDR3 protein: CASSLFRGLDIQYF. The CDR3, as DNA: TGTGCCAGCAGCTTATTTCGGGGGCTAGACATTCAGTACTTC.

J is TRBJ1-4 and V is TRBV5-1, with 10 bases that match TRBD1. Trimming took 6 bases from V and 7 from J; bases not matched to a gene: 6. Germline V gene lookup returns CDR1 SGHRS and CDR2 YFSETQ. The CDR3 is 14 amino acids. The CDR3 spells CASTPGTGVEKLFF. DNA of the CDR3: TGCGCCAGCACCCCCGGGACAGGGGTTGAAAAACTGTTTTTT. The variable domain in full, completed from reference TRBV5-1 and TRBJ1-4, reads KAGVTQTPRYLIKTRGQQVTLSCSPISGHRSVSWYQQTPGQGLQFLFEYFSETQRNKGNFPGRFSGRQFSNSRSEMNVSTLELGDSALYLCASTPGTGVEKLFFGSGTQLSVL.

The J gene is TRBJ1-6, the V gene TRBV7-8; no firm D call. The CDR3 extends over 14 amino acids. The germline gives CDR1 SGHVS, CDR2 FQNEAQ. The V and J ends lost 8 bases and 11 bases respectively, with 19 bases between them. Written as DNA, the CDR3 is TGTGCCAGCCAACCAAACATCCTGCGACCACCCCTCCACTTT. This translates into CASQPNILRPPLHF.

This clonotype was observed a few times. The chain recombines TRBV5-6 with TRBJ2-7; D may match TRBD1 or TRBD2 (5 bases each). CDR3 size: 14 residues. Trimming stripped 3 bases from V and 2 bases from J, with 12 bases between. Per the germline V gene, CDR1 is SGHDT and CDR2 is YYEEEE. CDR3 sequence reads: CASSSREGPYEQYF. The CDR3 nucleotides are TGTGCCAGCAGCTCTCGTGAGGGGCCCTACGAGCAGTACTTC.

The chain recombines TRBV20-1 with TRBJ2-3; 7 bases are a match to TRBD1. After removal of 6 bases from V and 2 bases from J, the junction contained 8 bases not matched to a gene. CDR3 size: 14 residues. From germline, CDR1 is DFQATT and CDR2 SNEGSKA (reference sequence). In DNA form, the CDR3 reads TGCAGTGCCGGGCGTAGGGGGCCCACAGATACGCAGTATTTT. Translating it yields CSAGRRGPTDTQYF.

This clonotype was counted a few times. The rearrangement uses TRBV18 and TRBJ1-2; no firm D call. Germline V gives CDR1 KGHSH, CDR2 LQKENI. Trimming took off 4 bases at V and 0 bases at J, with 15 bases between the two ends. The CDR3 is 16 residues long. Here the CDR3 reads CASSLSPRVANYGYTF. Here the CDR3 DNA reads TGTGCCAGCTCACTAAGTCCCAGAGTGGCTAACTATGGCTACACCTTC.

This sequence joins TRBV29-1 and TRBJ2-7; D is perhaps TRBD1 or TRBD2 (5 bases each). From germline, CDR1 is SQVTM and CDR2 ANQGSEA. The CDR3 is 14 amino acids. Trimming shortened V by 6 bases and J by 2 bases, and 17 bases separated the two germline ends. DNA of the CDR3: TGCAGCGTCCCAAAGGGGAGTCCTCCCTACGAGCAGTACTTC. It is translated as CSVPKGSPPYEQYF.

The chain carries TRBV15 and TRBJ1-6, with TRBD1 matching over 7 bases. J lost 13 bases, V lost 0 bases, and 9 bases had no gene match. CDR1 LNHNV and CDR2 YYDKDF come from the germline V gene (reference sequence). CDR3 length: 15 amino acids. The CDR3 loop reads CATSRDLQGTSPLHF. The DNA for the CDR3 is TGTGCCACCAGCAGAGATTTACAGGGGACTTCCCCCCTCCACTTT.

The rearrangement uses TRBV25-1 and TRBJ1-5; D remains unclear. Between the trimmed V and J ends, which lost 4 bases and 9 bases, there was a span of 13 bases. Germline V gene sequence: CDR1 MGHDK, CDR2 SYGVNS. The CDR3 runs 13 residues. The CDR3 coding sequence is TGTGCCAGCAGTGGTGACGGAACCAGGCCCCAGCATTTT. It translates to CASSGDGTRPQHF.

The chain joins TRBV20-1 to TRBJ2-2; 11 nucleotides agree with TRBD2. The CDR3 sequence is 16 residues long. The V gene end was trimmed by 3 bases and the J gene end by 2 bases; junction bases not matched to a gene: 5. Germline-derived CDR1 and CDR2 are DFQATT and SNEGSKA (reference sequence). The CDR3, as DNA: TGCAGTGCTAGGATACGACTAGCGGGAAACACCGGGGAGCTGTTTTTT. This gives the protein CSARIRLAGNTGELFF.

The rearrangement joins TRBV24-1 to TRBJ2-7, with 8 bases that match TRBD1. Trimming at V came to 4 bases and at J to 5 bases, leaving 9 bases not matched to a gene. Germline-derived CDR1 and CDR2 are KGHDR and SFDVKD. The CDR3 extends over 15 amino acids. CDR3 sequence (DNA): TGTGCCACCAGTGACGGCACAGGGGGAAGTGACGAGCAGTACTTC. Encoded protein: CATSDGTGGSDEQYF.

V gene TRBV4-3 combines with J gene TRBJ1-2; 9 bases line up with TRBD1. V lost 4 bases to trimming and J lost 4 bases; unmatched junction nucleotides: 4. This CDR3 contains 14 residues. CDR1 LGHNA and CDR2 YSLEER come from the germline V gene. CDR3 amino acids: CASSPGQGSYGYTF. The CDR3 nucleotides read TGCGCCAGCAGCCCGGGACAGGGAAGCTATGGCTACACCTTC.

Remarks on this clonotype: This likely comes from a read error, as the CDR3 has no conserved phenylalanine or tryptophan at its end. The chain couples TRBV20-1 to TRBJ1-4; 8 bases match TRBD1. The junction had 5 bases not matched to a gene; V was cut back by 6 bases and J by 5 bases. This CDR3 is 13 amino acids long. Per the germline V gene, CDR1 is DFQATT and CDR2 is SNEGSKA (reference sequence). In DNA form, the CDR3 reads TGCAGTGCCCTGACAGGGGCCAATGAAAAACTGTTTTTG. Its translation is CSALTGANEKLFL.

CDR3 bases: TGTGCCAGCAGCCAAGAAGGGAGTTCAACTAATGAAAAACTGTTTTTT. Protein product: CASSQEGSSTNEKLFF. J is TRBJ1-4 and V is TRBV4-2, with D uncertain. There are 16 residues in the CDR3. Germline V gene sequence: CDR1 LGHNA, CDR2 YNFKEQ. The V end lost 0 bases, the J end lost 0 bases, and 8 bases lay between the germline ends.

This clonotype was found a few times. The chain links TRBV28 to TRBJ1-1; tentatively, D is TRBD1 (6 bases). CDR3 length: 15 residues. V was shortened by 8 bases and J by 0 bases, with 16 bases between the two germline ends. Germline CDR1 is MDHEN and CDR2 is SYDVKM. Written as DNA, the CDR3 is TGTGCCAGCCGTCCGCCCGGGACACTGAACACTGAAGCTTTCTTT. It encodes CASRPPGTLNTEAFF.

This chain uses TRBV7-6 with TRBJ2-1, with D perhaps matching TRBD1 (6 bases). Germline V gives CDR1 SGHVS, CDR2 FNYEAQ. V lost 1 base, J lost 3 bases, and 13 bases lay in between. The CDR3 covers 16 residues. In nucleotides, the CDR3 is TGTGCCAGCAGCTTAGAGGCCAGGGGATACTACAATGAGCAGTTCTTC. Translating gives CASSLEARGYYNEQFF.

This clonotype turned up a few times. The chain is built from TRBV4-1 and TRBJ2-6; D uncertain. V shed 0 bases and J shed 0 bases, with 6 bases lying between them. The CDR3 spans 16 residues. CDR1 and CDR2 (germline): MGHRA, YSYEKL. The CDR3 spells CASSQEGSSGANVLTF. The CDR3 DNA is TGCGCCAGCAGCCAAGAGGGTAGCTCTGGGGCCAACGTCCTGACTTTC.

This chain joins TRBV21-1 and TRBJ1-5; TRBD1 is the table's D call and was not checked against the DNA. TRBV21-1 is labeled a pseudogene. This CDR3 region has 15 residues. In DNA form, the CDR3 reads TGTGCCAGCAGCATTGGCAGGGGAGGTTATCAGCCCCAGCATTTT. This translates into CASSIGRGGYQPQHF.

V and J are TRBV5-1 and TRBJ2-2; D call uncertain. Trimming removed 0 bases from V and 0 bases from J, with 12 bases in between. The CDR3 loop spans 17 amino acids. CDR1 is SGHRS, CDR2 YFSETQ, per germline. The CDR3 nucleotides are TGCGCCAGCAGCTTGGTTGAGTTATTCGCGAACACCGGGGAGCTGTTTTTT. Protein product: CASSLVELFANTGELFF.

The CDR3 region is CASSSGLAGAKYYEQYF. The CDR3 DNA reads as TGCGCCAGCAGCTCGGGACTAGCGGGAGCAAAGTACTACGAGCAGTACTTC. The chain employs TRBV5-1 and TRBJ2-7; 14 bases align to TRBD2. V gave up 3 bases and J gave up 3 bases; unmatched junction bases: 8. The CDR3 sequence is 17 residues long. In germline, CDR1 is SGHRS, CDR2 YFSETQ.

This clonotype was picked up a small number of times. The chain is built from TRBV24-1 and TRBJ2-5; 7 bases are a match to TRBD1. The germline V gene has CDR1 KGHDR and CDR2 SFDVKD. The ends lost 4 bases at V and 4 bases at J; junction bases unmatched: 5. CDR3 length: 14 residues. CDR3 bases: TGTGCCACCAGTGAATACACAGGGGTAGAGACCCAGTACTTC. Protein: CATSEYTGVETQYF.

The V gene is TRBV7-4, the J gene TRBJ2-2; no firm D call. The CDR3 runs to 12 residues. V was pared by 4 bases and J by 5 bases, with 5 bases between. Germline CDR1 and CDR2: SGHVT and SQSDAQ. The CDR3 is CASSSQTGELFF. The CDR3, as DNA: TGTGCCAGCAGCTCTCAGACCGGGGAGCTGTTTTTT.

The chain couples TRBV15 to TRBJ1-5, with D tentatively TRBD1 (6 bases). This CDR3 has 15 amino acids. Germline CDR1 reads LNHNV; CDR2 reads YYDKDF (reference sequence). V shed 0 bases and J shed 5 bases, with 11 bases lying between them. CDR3 amino acids: CATSRDRPGDQPQHF. The DNA of the CDR3 is TGTGCCACCAGCAGAGATCGGCCAGGGGATCAGCCCCAGCATTTT.

This clonotype was detected a few times. This chain connects TRBV20-1 to TRBJ1-1; unclear D gene. This CDR3 comprises 13 residues. Germline V gene sequence: CDR1 DFQATT, CDR2 SNEGSKA (reference sequence). Trimming shortened V by 4 bases and J by 4 bases, and 13 bases separated the two germline ends. The chain's CDR3 is CSAMWERGTEAFF. As DNA, the CDR3 is TGCAGTGCTATGTGGGAACGGGGCACTGAAGCTTTCTTT.